Each of the 4 T cell receptor beta chains below was sequenced from the same sample in a study of blood T cell repertoires in COVID-19. Sequencing was performed with immunoSEQ multiplex PCR; in TCRdb, only in-frame clones are kept and a portion is missing. The table shows 110,000 to 150,000 clones, with 75% to 90% occurring only once. The sample was peripheral blood. These TCRs come from a human donor in a cohort sampled during active COVID-19.

The chain is built from TRBV7-2 and TRBJ1-5; D is perhaps TRBD1 (5 bases). From germline, CDR1 is SGHTA and CDR2 FQGNSA. Trimming removed 3 bases at V and 0 bases at J, with 9 bases between. The CDR3 consists of 15 residues. In nucleotides, the CDR3 is TGTGCCAGCAGCTTGTTCGGGGGTAGCAATCAGCCCCAGCATTTT. It translates to CASSLFGGSNQPQHF.

V is TRBV21-1 and J is TRBJ1-6; the listed D gene, TRBD1, was not tested against the DNA. TRBV21-1 is annotated as a pseudogene. This CDR3 region has 16 residues. The CDR3 loop reads CASSKDSRDRDSPLHF. In DNA form, the CDR3 reads TGTGCCAGCAGCAAAGATTCCCGGGACAGAGACTCACCCCTCCACTTT.

This clone was counted a single time. The V and J genes are TRBV7-9 and TRBJ2-1, with D unclear. V lost 0 bases and J 8 bases, leaving 5 bases between the germline ends. This CDR3 is built from 12 residues. Per germline, CDR1 SEHNR and CDR2 FQNEAQ (reference sequence). CDR3 region: CASSLARDEQFF. DNA for the CDR3: TGTGCCAGCAGCTTAGCGCGAGATGAGCAGTTCTTC.

The chain carries TRBV19 and TRBJ1-2, with 7 positions matching TRBD1. Germline V gene data show CDR1 as LNHDA and CDR2 as SQIVND (reference sequence). The CDR3 runs 12 residues. V lost 7 bases and J lost 7; bases outside the gene matches: 6. Written as DNA, the CDR3 is TGTGCCAGTATTGACAGGGCGTCTGGCTACACCTTC. Protein sequence: CASIDRASGYTF.